What follows are 10 T cell receptor beta chains derived from one specimen sequenced in a study of cytomegalovirus exposure and HLA in healthy donors. With 60 Vbeta and 13 Jbeta primers, the PCR was carried out. Libraries were prepared by immunoSEQ multiplex PCR; TCRdb keeps only in-frame clonotypes and omits some of them. The top ten hold about 10% of the sample, which has 150,000 or so clones, approximately 73% seen once. The sample was PBMCs. These receptors all stem from a man aged 25-40 years in good health and CMV-seropositive.

CDR3 sequence (DNA): TGCGCCAGCAGCTTCGGGGGTGGGAACACTGAAGCTTTCTTT. This gives the protein CASSFGGGNTEAFF. The chain carries TRBV5-1 and TRBJ1-1, with a possible D match to TRBD1 (5 bases). Germline V gene sequence: CDR1 SGHRS, CDR2 YFSETQ. V was clipped by 2 bases and J by 1 base, with 9 bases between them. There are 14 residues in the CDR3.

The chain employs TRBV5-4 and TRBJ1-2; 12 bases map to TRBD1. There are 14 residues in the CDR3. Germline V gives CDR1 SGHNT, CDR2 YYREEE (reference sequence). V was pared by 0 bases and J by 8 bases, with 2 bases of the junction left unmatched. Here the CDR3 reads CASSLGDRGLGYTF. For the CDR3, the DNA is TGTGCCAGCAGCTTGGGGGACAGGGGGCTCGGCTACACCTTC.

V gene TRBV2 combines with J gene TRBJ1-1; 7 bases agree with TRBD1. Germline CDR1 reads SNHLY; CDR2 reads FYNNEI. The V gene end was trimmed by 11 bases and the J gene end by 4 bases; junction bases not matched to a gene: 10. CDR3 length: 13 amino acids. The CDR3 DNA sequence: TGTGCCTGTATGGCAGGGGGAAGCACTGAAGCTTTCTTT. Translated: CACMAGGSTEAFF.

There are a few counts of this clone. The chain has TRBV7-9 and TRBJ2-4, with TRBD2 identical over 9 bases. The CDR3 runs to 12 residues. Losses at the gene ends were 1 base for V and 16 bases for J; bases not matched to a gene: 5. The germline V gene encodes CDR1 SEHNR and CDR2 FQNEAQ (reference sequence). CDR3 sequence (DNA): TGTGCCAGCAGCTTAGTTGAGCGGGAGGCATACTTC. Its translation is CASSLVEREAYF. The full variable domain, in which reference TRBV7-9 and TRBJ2-4 provide the parts outside the CDR3, is DTGVSQNPRHKITKRGQNVTFRCDPISEHNRLYWYRQTLGQGPEFLTYFQNEAQLEKSRLLSDRFSAERPKGSFSTLEIQRTEQGDSAMYLCASSLVEREAYFGAGTRLSVL.

J is TRBJ2-5 and V is TRBV4-1; a possible D gene is TRBD1 (5 bases). The CDR3 loop spans 14 amino acids. Trimming left V 3 bases short and J 5 bases short, with 13 bases between. Germline CDR1 and CDR2: MGHRA and YSYEKL. The CDR3 sequence is CASSQLGARETQYF. CDR3 bases: TGCGCCAGCAGCCAGTTAGGGGCGCGGGAGACCCAGTACTTC.

This chain uses TRBV7-2 with TRBJ1-1; D gene unclear. Germline V lookup: CDR1 SGHTA, CDR2 FQGNSA. The CDR3 runs 13 residues. The V end lost 5 bases, the J end lost 7 bases, and 14 bases lay between the germline ends. The CDR3 reads CASSPFIHNEAFF. Written as DNA, the CDR3 is TGTGCCAGCAGCCCTTTCATACACAATGAAGCTTTCTTT.

The chain combines TRBV11-2 with TRBJ1-1; D remains unclear. The CDR3 loop spans 12 amino acids. Trimming pared 3 bases from V and 5 bases from J, leaving 7 bases between. The germline V gene encodes CDR1 SGHAT and CDR2 FQNNGV. CDR3 in DNA: TGTGCCAGCAGCTTCAAACTAACTGAAGCTTTCTTT. Amino acid sequence: CASSFKLTEAFF.

This chain links TRBV11-3 with TRBJ2-7; 13 nucleotides agree with TRBD2. Germline V gene sequence: CDR1 SGHNT, CDR2 YENEEA. The junction had 8 bases not matched to a gene; V was cut back by 4 bases and J by 2 bases. This CDR3 is 17 amino acids long. The CDR3 region has the DNA TGTGCCAGCAGCTCCCATCAACTAGCGGGAGGGCCCTACGAGCAGTACTTC. Protein product: CASSSHQLAGGPYEQYF.

The sample holds a few counts of this clone. This chain links TRBV7-2 with TRBJ2-2; 10 nucleotides align to TRBD2. The CDR3 totals 17 residues. Trimming cost V 2 bases and J 2 bases; bases outside gene matches: 5. Germline loops: CDR1 SGHTA, CDR2 FQGNSA. The CDR3 spells CASSLTSGNLNTGELFF. The DNA for the CDR3 is TGTGCCAGCAGCTTAACTAGCGGGAATTTAAACACCGGGGAGCTGTTTTTT.

V is TRBV7-6 and J is TRBJ2-2; TRBD1 agrees at 7 bases. The CDR3 extends over 14 amino acids. V lost 6 bases and J lost 5; bases outside the gene matches: 6. Germline CDR1 SGHVS, CDR2 FNYEAQ. In DNA, the CDR3 is TGTGCCAGCAGACCAGGGGGTGGGACCGGGGAGCTGTTTTTT. Translation gives CASRPGGGTGELFF.